This T cell receptor (beta chain) was sequenced in a study of T cell responses to AZD1222 COVID-19 vaccine. Overall study: Second-dose intervals of approximately 4 or approximately 12 weeks were pooled.

The repertoire was sequenced with immunoSEQ multiplex PCR; TCRdb's copy has only in-frame clones and lacks some. The sample contains more than 150,000 clones, just over 90% of which appear only once. From germline, CDR1 is MDHEN and CDR2 SYDVKM. The CDR3 loop spans 13 amino acids. V was shortened by 8 bases and J by 2 bases, with 13 bases between the two germline ends. On this clone itself: Its antigen is as yet unknown.

Regarding the study as a whole: Spike-spanning, vaccine-associated CD4 TCRs were dominant at 160-218 and 743-854. Among spike-specific TCRs, nearly half reportedly target unmutated variant regions.

The clonotype was recovered from an adult in good health. Sequencing used peripheral blood, obtained on day 0 of AZD1222 vaccination. This sequence joins TRBV28 and TRBJ2-7, with D possibly TRBD1 on 6 matching bases. The CDR3 sequence is CASYGTPTYEQYF. The CDR3 region has the DNA TGTGCCAGCTACGGGACACCGACCTACGAGCAGTACTTC.